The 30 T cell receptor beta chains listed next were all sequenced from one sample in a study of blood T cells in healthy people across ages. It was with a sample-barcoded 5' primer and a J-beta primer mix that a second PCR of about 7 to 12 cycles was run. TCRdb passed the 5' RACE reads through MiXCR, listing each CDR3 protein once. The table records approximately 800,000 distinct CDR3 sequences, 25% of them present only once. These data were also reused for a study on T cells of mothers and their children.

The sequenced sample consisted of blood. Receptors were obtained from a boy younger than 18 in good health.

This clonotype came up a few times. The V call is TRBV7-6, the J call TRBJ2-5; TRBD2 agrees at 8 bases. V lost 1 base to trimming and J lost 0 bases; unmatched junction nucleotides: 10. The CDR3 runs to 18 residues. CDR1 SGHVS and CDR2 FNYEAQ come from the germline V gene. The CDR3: CASSLVGSGLGYQETQYF. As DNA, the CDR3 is TGTGCCAGCAGCTTAGTTGGTTCGGGACTAGGGTACCAAGAGACCCAGTACTTC.

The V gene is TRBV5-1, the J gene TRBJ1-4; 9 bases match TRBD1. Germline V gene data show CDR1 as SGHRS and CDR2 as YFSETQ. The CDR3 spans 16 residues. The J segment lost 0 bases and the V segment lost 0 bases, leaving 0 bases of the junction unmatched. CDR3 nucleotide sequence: TGCGCCAGCAGCTTGGGGACAGGGGCAACTAATGAAAAACTGTTTTTT. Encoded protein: CASSLGTGATNEKLFF.

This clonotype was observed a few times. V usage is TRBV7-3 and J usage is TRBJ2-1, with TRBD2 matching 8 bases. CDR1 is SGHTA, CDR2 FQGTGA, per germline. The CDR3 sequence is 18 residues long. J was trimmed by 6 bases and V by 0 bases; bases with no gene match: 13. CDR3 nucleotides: TGTGCCAGCAGCTTAACTAACCTTGGACTAGCAGTCCTCAATGAGCAGTTCTTC. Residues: CASSLTNLGLAVLNEQFF. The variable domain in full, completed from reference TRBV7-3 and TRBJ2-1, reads GAGVSQTPSNKVTEKGKYVELRCDPISGHTALYWYRQSLGQGPEFLIYFQGTGAADDSGLPNDRFFAVRPEGSVSTLKIQRTERGDSAVYLCASSLTNLGLAVLNEQFFGPGTRLTVL.

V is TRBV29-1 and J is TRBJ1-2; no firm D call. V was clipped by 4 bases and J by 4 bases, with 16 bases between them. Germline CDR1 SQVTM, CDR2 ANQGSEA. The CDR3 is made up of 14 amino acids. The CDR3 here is CSVVNLGLSYGYTF. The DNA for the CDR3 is TGCAGCGTTGTAAATCTCGGCCTATCCTATGGCTACACCTTC.

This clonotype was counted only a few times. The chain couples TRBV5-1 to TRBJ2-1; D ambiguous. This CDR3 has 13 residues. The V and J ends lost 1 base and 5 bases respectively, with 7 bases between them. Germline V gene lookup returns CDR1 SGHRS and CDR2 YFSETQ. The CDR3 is CASSLIQDNEQFF. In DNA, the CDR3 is TGCGCCAGCAGCTTGATTCAGGACAATGAGCAGTTCTTC.

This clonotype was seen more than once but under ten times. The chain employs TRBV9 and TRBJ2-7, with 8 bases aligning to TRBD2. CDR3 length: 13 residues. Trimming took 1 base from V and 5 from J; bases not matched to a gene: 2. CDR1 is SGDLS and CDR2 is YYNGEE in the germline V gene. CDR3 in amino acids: CASSVLAGNEQYF. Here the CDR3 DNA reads TGTGCCAGCAGCGTATTAGCGGGAAACGAGCAGTACTTC.

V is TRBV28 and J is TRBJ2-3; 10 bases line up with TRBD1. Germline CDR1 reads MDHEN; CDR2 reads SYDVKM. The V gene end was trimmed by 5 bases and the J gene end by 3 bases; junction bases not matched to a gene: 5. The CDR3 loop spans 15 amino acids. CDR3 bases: TGTGCCAGCAGTCCTTGGGACAGGGGAACAGATACGCAGTATTTT. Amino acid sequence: CASSPWDRGTDTQYF.

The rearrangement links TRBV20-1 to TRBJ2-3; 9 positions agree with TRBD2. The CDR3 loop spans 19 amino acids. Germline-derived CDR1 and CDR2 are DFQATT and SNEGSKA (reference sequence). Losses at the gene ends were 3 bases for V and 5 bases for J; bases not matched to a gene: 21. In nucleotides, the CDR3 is TGCAGTGCTAGGGAGAGGGTTTTCGCTAGCGGGAATGTCGAAGATACGCAGTATTTT. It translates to CSARERVFASGNVEDTQYF.

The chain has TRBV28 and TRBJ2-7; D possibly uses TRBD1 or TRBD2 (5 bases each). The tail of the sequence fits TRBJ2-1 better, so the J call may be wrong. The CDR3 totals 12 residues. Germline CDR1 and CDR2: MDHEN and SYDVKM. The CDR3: CASSLGTREQFF. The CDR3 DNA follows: TGTGCCAGCAGTTTGGGGACCCGGGAGCAGTTCTTC.

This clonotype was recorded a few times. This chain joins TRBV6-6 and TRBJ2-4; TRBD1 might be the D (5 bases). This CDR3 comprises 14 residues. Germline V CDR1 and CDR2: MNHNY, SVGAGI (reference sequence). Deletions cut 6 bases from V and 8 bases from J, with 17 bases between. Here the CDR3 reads CASRRQGRRDIQYF. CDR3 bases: TGTGCCAGCAGGCGCCAGGGTCGTAGAGACATTCAGTACTTC.

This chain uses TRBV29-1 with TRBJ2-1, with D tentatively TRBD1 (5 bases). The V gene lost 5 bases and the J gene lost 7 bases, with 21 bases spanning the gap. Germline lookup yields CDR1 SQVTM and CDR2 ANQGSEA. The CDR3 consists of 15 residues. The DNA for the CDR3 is TGCAGCGTTTCCCGTGTCCAGCAGGGTCGAAATGAGCAGTTCTTC. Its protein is CSVSRVQQGRNEQFF.

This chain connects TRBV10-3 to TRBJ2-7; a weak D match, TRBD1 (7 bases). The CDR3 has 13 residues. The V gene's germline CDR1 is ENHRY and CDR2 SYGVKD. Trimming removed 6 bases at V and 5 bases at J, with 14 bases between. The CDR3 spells CAIRAGQFNEQYF. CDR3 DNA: TGTGCCATCAGGGCGGGACAGTTTAACGAGCAGTACTTC.

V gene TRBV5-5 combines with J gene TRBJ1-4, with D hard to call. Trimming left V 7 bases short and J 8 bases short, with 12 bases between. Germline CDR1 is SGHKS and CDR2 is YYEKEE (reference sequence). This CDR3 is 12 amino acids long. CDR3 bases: TGTGCCAGCGTTGGCGGAGACGAAAAACTGTTTTTT. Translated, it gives CASVGGDEKLFF.

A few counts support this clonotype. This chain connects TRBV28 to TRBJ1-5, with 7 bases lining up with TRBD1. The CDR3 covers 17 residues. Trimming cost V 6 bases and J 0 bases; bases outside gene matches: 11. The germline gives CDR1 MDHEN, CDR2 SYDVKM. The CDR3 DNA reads TGTGCCAGCAGAACGGGACAGCACCTTTATAGCAATCAGCCCCAGCATTTT. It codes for CASRTGQHLYSNQPQHF.

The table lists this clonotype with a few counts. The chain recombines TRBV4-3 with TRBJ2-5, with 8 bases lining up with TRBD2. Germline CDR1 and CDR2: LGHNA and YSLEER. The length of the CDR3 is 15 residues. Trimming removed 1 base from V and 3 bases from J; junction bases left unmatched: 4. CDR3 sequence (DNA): TGCGCCAGCAGCCAAGTTGGAGCGGGGGAAGAGACCCAGTACTTC. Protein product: CASSQVGAGEETQYF.

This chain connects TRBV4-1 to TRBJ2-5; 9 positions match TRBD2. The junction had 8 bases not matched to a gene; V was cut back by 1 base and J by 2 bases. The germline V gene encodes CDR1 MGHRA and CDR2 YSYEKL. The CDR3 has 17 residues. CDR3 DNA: TGCGCCAGCAGCCAAGTAATTAGCGGGAGTGGACAAGAGACCCAGTACTTC. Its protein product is CASSQVISGSGQETQYF.

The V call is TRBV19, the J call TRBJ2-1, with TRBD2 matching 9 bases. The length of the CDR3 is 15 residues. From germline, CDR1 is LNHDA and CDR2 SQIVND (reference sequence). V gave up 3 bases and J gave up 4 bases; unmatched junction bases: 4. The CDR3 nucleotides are TGTGCCAGTAGTATGGGACTAGCACTTTACAATGAGCAGTTCTTC. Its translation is CASSMGLALYNEQFF.

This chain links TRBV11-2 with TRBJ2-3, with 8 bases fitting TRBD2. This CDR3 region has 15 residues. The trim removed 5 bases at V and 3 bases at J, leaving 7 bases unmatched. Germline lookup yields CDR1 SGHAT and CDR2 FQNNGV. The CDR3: CASSRRRGGTDTQYF. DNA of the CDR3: TGTGCCAGCAGCCGAAGACGCGGGGGGACAGATACGCAGTATTTT.

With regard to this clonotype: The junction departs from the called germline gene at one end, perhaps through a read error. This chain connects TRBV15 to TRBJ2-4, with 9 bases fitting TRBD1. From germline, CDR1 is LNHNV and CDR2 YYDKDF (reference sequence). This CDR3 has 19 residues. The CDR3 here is CATSSPALLQGATKNIQCF. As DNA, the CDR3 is TGTGCCACCAGCTCTCCCGCGCTGCTACAGGGGGCAACCAAAAACATTCAGTGCTTC.

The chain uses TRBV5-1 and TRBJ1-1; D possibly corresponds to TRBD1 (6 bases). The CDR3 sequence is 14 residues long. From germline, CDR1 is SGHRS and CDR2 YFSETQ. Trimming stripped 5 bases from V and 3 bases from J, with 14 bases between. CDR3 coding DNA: TGCGCCAGCAGTCGTGGGACATCCTACACTGAAGCTTTCTTT. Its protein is CASSRGTSYTEAFF.

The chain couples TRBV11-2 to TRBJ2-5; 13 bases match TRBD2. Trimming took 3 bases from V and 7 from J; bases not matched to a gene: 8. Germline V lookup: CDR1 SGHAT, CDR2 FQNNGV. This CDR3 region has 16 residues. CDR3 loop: CASSFPGLAGDVTQYF. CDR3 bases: TGTGCCAGCAGCTTCCCAGGACTAGCGGGGGATGTGACCCAGTACTTC.

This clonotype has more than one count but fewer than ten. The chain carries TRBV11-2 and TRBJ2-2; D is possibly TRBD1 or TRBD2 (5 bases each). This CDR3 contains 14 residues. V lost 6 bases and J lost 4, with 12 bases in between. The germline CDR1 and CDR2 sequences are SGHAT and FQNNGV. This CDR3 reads CASSRGAGTGELFF. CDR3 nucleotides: TGTGCCAGCAGTAGAGGGGCGGGCACCGGGGAGCTGTTTTTT.

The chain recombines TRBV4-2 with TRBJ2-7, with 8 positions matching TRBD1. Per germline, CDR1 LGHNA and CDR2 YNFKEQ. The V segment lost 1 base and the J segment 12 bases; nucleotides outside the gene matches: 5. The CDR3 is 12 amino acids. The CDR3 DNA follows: TGTGCCAGCAGCCAAGCGAAGGACAGGGTGTACTTC. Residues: CASSQAKDRVYF.

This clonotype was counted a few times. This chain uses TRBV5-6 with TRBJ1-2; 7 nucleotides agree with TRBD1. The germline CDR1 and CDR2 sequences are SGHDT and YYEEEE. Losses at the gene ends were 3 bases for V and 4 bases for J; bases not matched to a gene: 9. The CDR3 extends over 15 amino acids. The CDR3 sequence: CASSSWDRALYGYTF. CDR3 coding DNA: TGTGCCAGCAGCTCATGGGACAGAGCCCTCTATGGCTACACCTTC.

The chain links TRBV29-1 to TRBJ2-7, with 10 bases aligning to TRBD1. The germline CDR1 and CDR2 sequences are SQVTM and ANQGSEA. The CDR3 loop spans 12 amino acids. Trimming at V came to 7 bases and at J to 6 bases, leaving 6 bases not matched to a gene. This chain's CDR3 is CSALGQGREQYF. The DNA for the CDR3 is TGCAGCGCTTTGGGACAGGGGCGCGAGCAGTACTTC.

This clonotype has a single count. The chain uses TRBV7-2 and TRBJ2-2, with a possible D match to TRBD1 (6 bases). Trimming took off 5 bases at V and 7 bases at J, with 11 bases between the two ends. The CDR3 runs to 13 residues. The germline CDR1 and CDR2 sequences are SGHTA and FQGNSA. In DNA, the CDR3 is TGTGCCAGCAGCGTTTCAGGGGACGGGGAGCTGTTTTTT. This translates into CASSVSGDGELFF.

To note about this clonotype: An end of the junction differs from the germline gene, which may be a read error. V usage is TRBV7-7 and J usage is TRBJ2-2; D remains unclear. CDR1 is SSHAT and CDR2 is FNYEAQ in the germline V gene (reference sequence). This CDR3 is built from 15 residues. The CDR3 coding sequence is TGTGCTAGCAGTCAAGGGTTGGGAAGCACCGGGGAGCTGTTTTTT. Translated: CASSQGLGSTGELFF.

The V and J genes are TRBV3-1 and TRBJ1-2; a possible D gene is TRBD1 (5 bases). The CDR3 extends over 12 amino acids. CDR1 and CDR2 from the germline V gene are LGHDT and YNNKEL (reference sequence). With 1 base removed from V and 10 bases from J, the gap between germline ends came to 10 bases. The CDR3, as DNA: TGTGCCAGCAGCCAAGGACGGGGCGACTACACCTTC. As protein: CASSQGRGDYTF.

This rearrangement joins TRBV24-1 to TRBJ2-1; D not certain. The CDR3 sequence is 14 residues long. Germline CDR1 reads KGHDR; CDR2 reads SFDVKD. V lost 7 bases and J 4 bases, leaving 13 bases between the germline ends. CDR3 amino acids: CATSPGRLYNEQFF. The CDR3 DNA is TGTGCCACCAGCCCCGGCAGATTGTACAATGAGCAGTTCTTC.

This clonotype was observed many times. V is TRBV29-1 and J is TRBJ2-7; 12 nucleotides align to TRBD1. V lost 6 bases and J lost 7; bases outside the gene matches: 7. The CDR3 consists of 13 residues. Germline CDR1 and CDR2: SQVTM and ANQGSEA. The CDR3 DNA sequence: TGCAGCGTAGCGGGACAGGGGGCTTGGGAGCAGTACTTC. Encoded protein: CSVAGQGAWEQYF.